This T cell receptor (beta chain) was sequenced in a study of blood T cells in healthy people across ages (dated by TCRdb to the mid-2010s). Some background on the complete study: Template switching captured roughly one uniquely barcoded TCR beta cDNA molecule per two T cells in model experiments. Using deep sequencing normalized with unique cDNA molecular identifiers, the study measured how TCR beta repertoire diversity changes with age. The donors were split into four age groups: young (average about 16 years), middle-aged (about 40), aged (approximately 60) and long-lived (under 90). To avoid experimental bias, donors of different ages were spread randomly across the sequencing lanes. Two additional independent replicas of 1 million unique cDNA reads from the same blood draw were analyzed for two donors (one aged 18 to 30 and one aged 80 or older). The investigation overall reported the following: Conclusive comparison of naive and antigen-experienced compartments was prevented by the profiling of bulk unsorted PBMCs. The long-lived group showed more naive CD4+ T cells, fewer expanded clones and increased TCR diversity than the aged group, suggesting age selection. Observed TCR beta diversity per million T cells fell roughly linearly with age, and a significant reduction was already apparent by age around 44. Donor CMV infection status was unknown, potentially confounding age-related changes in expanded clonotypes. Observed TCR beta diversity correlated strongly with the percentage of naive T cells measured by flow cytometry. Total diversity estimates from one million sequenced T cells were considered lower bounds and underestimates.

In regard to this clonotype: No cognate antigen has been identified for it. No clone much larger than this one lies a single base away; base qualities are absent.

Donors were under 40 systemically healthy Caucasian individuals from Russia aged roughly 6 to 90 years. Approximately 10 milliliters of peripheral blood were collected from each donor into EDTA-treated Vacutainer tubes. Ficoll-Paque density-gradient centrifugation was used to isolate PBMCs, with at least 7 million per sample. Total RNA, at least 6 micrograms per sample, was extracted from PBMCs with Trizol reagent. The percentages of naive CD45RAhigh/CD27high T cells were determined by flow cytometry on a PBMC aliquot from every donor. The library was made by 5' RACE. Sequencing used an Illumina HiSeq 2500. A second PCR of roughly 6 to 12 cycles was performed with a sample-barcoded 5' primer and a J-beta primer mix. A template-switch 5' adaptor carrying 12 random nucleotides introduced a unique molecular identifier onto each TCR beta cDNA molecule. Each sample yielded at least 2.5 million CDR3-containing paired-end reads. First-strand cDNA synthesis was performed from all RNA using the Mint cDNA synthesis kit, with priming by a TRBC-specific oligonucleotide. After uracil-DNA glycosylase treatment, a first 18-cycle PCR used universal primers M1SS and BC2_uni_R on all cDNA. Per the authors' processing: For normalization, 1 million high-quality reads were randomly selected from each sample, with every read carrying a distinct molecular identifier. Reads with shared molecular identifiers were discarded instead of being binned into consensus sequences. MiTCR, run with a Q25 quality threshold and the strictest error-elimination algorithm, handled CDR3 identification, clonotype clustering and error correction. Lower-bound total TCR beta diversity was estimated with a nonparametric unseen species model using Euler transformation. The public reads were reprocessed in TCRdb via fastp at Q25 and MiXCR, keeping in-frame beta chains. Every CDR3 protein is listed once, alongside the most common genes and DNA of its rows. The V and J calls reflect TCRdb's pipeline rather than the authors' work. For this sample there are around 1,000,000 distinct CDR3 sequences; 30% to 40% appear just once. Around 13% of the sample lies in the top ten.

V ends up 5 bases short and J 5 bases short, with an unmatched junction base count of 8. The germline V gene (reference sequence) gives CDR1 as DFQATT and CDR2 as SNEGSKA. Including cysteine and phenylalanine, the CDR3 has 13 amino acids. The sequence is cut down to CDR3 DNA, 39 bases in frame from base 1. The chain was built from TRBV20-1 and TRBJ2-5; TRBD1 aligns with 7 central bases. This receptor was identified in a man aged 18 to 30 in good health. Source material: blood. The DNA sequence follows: TGCAGTGCTTACGAGACAGGGCGGGAGACCCAGTACTTC. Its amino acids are CSAYETGRETQYF.